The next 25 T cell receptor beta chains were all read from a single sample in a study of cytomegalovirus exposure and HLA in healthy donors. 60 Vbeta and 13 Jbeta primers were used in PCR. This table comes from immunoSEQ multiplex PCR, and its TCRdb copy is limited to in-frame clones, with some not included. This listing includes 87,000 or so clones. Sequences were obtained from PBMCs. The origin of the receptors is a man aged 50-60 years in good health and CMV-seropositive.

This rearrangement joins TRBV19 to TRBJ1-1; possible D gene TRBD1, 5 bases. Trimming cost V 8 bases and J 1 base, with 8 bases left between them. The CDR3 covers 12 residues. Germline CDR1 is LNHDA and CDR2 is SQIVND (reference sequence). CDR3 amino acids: CASFRGNTEAFF. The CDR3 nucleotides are TGTGCCAGTTTTAGGGGGAACACTGAAGCTTTCTTT.

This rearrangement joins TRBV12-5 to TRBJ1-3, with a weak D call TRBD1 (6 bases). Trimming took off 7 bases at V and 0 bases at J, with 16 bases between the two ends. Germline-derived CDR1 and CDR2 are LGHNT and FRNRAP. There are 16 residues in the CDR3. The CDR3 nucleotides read TGTGCTAGTGCTATGCGGGGGCCGAGCTCTGGAAACACCATATATTTT. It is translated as CASAMRGPSSGNTIYF.

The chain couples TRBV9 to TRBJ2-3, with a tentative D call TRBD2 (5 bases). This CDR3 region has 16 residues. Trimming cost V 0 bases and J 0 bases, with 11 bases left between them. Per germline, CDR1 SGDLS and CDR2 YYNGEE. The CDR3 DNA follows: TGTGCCAGCAGCGTAGGGGGAGCGTTGAGCACAGATACGCAGTATTTT. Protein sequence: CASSVGGALSTDTQYF.

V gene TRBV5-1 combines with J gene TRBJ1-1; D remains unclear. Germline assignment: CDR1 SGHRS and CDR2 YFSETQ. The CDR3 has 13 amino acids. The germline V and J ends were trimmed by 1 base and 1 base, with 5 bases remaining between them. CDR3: CASSLSENTEAFF. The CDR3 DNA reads TGCGCCAGCAGCTTGTCAGAGAACACTGAAGCTTTCTTT.

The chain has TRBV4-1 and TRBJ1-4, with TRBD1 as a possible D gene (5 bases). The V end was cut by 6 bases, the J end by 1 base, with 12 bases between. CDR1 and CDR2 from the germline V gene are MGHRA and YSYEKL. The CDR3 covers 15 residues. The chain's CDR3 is CASSWAGETNEKLFF. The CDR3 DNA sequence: TGCGCCAGCAGTTGGGCGGGGGAAACTAATGAAAAACTGTTTTTT.

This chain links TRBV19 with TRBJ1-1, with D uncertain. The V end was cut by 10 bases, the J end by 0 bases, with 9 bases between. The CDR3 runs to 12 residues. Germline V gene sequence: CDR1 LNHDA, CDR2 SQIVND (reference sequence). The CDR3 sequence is CATNTLNTEAFF. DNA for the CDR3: TGTGCCACCAACACGTTGAACACTGAAGCTTTCTTT.

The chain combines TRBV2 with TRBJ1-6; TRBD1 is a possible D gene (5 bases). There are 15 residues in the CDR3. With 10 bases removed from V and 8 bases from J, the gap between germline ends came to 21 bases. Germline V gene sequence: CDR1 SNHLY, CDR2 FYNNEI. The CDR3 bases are TGTGCCATTATTGGAGGGGCATCCACACATTCACCCCTCCACTTT. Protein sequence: CAIIGGASTHSPLHF.

CDR3 nucleotides: TGTGCCAGCAGTTACTCGGGGGGGGCTTTTTATTTTGGCTACACCTTC. It is translated as CASSYSGGAFYFGYTF. J is TRBJ1-2 and V is TRBV6-5; tentative D call: TRBD1 (6 bases). CDR3 length equals 16 residues. The V end was cut by 0 bases, the J end by 7 bases, with 18 bases between. Germline CDR1 MNHEY, CDR2 SVGAGI.

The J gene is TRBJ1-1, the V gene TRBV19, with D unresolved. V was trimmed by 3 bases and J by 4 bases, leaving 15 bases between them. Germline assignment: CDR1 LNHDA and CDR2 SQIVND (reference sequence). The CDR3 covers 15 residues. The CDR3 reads CASSILGSRGTEAFF. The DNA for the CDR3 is TGTGCCAGTAGTATTCTAGGCTCAAGAGGCACTGAAGCTTTCTTT.

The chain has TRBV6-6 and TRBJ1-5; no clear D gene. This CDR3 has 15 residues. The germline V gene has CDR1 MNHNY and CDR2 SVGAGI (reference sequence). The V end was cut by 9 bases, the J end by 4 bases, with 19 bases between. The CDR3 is CASAPTAGINQPQHF. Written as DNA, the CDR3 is TGTGCCAGTGCTCCTACGGCAGGAATTAATCAGCCCCAGCATTTT.

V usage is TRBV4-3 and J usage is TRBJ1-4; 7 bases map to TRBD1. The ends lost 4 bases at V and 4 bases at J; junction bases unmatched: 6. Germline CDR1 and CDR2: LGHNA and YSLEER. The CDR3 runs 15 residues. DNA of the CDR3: TGCGCCAGCAGCCGCGGGACAGTTCATAATGAAAAACTGTTTTTT. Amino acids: CASSRGTVHNEKLFF.

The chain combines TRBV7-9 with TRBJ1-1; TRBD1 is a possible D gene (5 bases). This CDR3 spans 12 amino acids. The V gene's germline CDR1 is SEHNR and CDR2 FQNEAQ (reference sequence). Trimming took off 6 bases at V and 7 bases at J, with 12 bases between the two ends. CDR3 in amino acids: CASSPNRGEAFF. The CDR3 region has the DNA TGTGCCAGCAGTCCAAATAGGGGTGAAGCTTTCTTT.

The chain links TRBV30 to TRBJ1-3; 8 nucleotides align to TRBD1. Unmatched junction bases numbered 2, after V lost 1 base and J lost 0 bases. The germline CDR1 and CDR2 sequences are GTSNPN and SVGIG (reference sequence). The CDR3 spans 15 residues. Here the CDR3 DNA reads TGTGCCTGGAGTGGACAGGGGAACTCTGGAAACACCATATATTTT. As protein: CAWSGQGNSGNTIYF.

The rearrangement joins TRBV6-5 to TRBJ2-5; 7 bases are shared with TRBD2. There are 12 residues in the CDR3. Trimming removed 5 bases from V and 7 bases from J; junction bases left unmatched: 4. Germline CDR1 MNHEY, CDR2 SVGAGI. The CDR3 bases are TGTGCCAGCAGTATGGGCGGGGGGACCCAGTACTTC. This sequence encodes CASSMGGGTQYF.

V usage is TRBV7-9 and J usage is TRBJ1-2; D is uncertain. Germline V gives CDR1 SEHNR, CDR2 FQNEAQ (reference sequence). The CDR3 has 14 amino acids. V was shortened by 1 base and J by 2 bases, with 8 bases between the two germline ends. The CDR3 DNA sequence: TGTGCCAGCAGCTTAGGCGGCCAGAACTATGGCTACACCTTC. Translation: CASSLGGQNYGYTF.

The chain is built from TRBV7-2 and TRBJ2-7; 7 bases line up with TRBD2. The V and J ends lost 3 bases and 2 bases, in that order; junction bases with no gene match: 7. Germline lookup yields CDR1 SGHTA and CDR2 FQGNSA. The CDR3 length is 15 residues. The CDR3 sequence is CASSFGGGPAYEQYF. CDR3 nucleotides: TGTGCCAGCAGCTTCGGGGGAGGGCCGGCCTACGAGCAGTACTTC.

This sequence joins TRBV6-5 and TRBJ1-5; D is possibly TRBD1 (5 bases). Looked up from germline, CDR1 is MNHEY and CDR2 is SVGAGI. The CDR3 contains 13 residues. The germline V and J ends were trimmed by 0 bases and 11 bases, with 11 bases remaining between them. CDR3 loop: CASSYSRKGSQHF. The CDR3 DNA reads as TGTGCCAGCAGTTACTCAAGGAAGGGGTCCCAGCATTTT.

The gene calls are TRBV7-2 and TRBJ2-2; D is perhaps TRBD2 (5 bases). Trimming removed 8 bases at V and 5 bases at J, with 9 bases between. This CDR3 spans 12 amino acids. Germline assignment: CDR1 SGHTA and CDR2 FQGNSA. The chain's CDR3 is CASAPGTGELFF. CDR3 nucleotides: TGTGCCAGCGCCCCGGGAACCGGGGAGCTGTTTTTT.

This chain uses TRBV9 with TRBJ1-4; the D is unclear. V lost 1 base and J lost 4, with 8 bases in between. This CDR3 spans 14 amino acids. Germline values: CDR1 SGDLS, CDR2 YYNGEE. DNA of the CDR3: TGTGCCAGCAGCGTACGGGTATGTAATGAAAAACTGTTTTTT. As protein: CASSVRVCNEKLFF.

CDR3: CASSPAGGSLSNEQFF. The CDR3 nucleotides are TGTGCCAGCTCACCGGCGGGCGGGAGCCTCTCCAATGAGCAGTTCTTC. The chain combines TRBV18 with TRBJ2-1; 7 bases are shared with TRBD2. CDR1 and CDR2 (germline): KGHSH, LQKENI. V was clipped by 3 bases and J by 6 bases; unmatched bases: 11. This CDR3 is 16 amino acids long.

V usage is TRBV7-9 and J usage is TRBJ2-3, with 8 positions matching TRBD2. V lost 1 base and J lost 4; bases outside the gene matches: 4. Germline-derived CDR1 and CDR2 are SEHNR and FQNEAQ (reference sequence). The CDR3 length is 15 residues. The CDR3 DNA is TGTGCCAGCAGCTTAGGAAGGACTAGCCCAGATACGCAGTATTTT. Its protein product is CASSLGRTSPDTQYF.

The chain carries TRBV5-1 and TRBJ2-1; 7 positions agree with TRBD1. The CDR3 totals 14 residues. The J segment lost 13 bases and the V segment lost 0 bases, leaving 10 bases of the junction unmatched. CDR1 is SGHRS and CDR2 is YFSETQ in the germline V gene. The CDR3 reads CASSLGTGQWGQFF. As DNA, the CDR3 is TGCGCCAGCAGCTTGGGGACAGGCCAGTGGGGTCAGTTCTTC.

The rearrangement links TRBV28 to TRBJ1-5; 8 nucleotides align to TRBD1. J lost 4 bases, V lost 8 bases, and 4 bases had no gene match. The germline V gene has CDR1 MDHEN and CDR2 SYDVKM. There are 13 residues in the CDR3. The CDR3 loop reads CASCGQGNQPQHF. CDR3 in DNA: TGTGCCAGCTGCGGACAGGGTAATCAGCCCCAGCATTTT.

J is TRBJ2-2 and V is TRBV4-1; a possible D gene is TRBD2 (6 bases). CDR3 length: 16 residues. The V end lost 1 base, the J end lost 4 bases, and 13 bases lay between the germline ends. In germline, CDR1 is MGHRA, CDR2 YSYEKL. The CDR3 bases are TGCGCCAGCAGCCAAGTTAGGGACTTACCCACCGGGGAGCTGTTTTTT. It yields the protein CASSQVRDLPTGELFF.

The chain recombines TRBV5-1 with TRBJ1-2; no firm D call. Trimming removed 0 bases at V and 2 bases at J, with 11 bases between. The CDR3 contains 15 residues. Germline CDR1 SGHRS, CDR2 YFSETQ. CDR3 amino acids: CASSLEPGRNYGYTF. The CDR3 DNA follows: TGCGCCAGCAGCTTGGAGCCGGGGAGAAACTATGGCTACACCTTC.